This TCR beta chain appears in the sequencing data of a study of cytomegalovirus exposure and HLA in healthy donors. Study-level results: Reported results showed that the classifier diagnosed cytomegalovirus status with high specificity and sensitivity. Earlier analysis found most TCR beta V segments productive about 90% or about 30% of the time. Sequencing probably produced one cluster of sequence variants that were highly shared.

Amplification used 60 Vbeta primers and 13 Jbeta primers. Libraries were prepared by immunoSEQ multiplex PCR; TCRdb keeps only in-frame clonotypes and omits some of them. The sample has about 140,000 clones, about three quarters seen once. The ends were cut back, 0 bases at V and 4 bases at J, with 9 bases in the middle. The germline CDR1 and CDR2 sequences are MNHEY and SVGAGI. This CDR3 spans 15 amino acids. A word on this clone: Antigen specificity is unknown.

The sample consisted of PBMCs. This TCR came from a man aged 35 to 55 in good health and CMV-seropositive. V is TRBV6-5 and J is TRBJ2-2; the D gene is possibly TRBD1 (5 bases). For the CDR3, the DNA is TGTGCCAGCAGTTACTCGATAGGGGTCACCGGGGAGCTGTTTTTT. It is translated as CASSYSIGVTGELFF.